What follows is one T cell receptor beta chain and its context. The source of the sample is a study of TIL therapy for anti-PD-1-resistant metastatic lung cancer. The time point: pre-treatment sample, taken before nivolumab and TIL therapy. Pleural nodules or supraclavicular lymph nodes made up most of the excised metastases sampled. Progressing patients received lymphodepletion, expanded TIL infusion and IL-2. The CDR3 covers 14 residues. V gave up 7 bases and J gave up 3 bases, with 17 bases separating them. Germline-derived CDR1 and CDR2 are SGHRS and YFSETQ. This was the immunoSEQ v3 assay. The assay was immunoSEQ multiplex PCR, and TCRdb's table has in-frame clones only and misses some. Among 20,000 to 30,000 clones listed, just under 75% were seen once.

The V gene is TRBV5-1, the J gene TRBJ2-7; D gene uncertain. The starting material was tumor tissue, obtained at baseline. This clonotype originated in a person between 25 and 80 years old with non-small cell lung cancer. CDR3 residues: CASGTGSGIYEQYF. The CDR3 DNA is TGCGCCAGCGGTACCGGGTCAGGCATCTACGAGCAGTACTTC.